The 21 T cell receptor beta chains below all came from one sample that was sequenced in a study of response to subunit inactivated influenza vaccine. Each CDR3 protein is one row after TCRdb ran MiXCR on the RT-PCR reads. The table has around 750,000 distinct CDR3 sequences, approximately 21% seen once; the top ten hold more than 8.5%. This material consisted of PBMCs from blood, taken 5 days after vaccination. All receptors derive from a man between 45 and 60 years old who received an inactivated influenza vaccine.

This clonotype has just a few counts. J is TRBJ2-7 and V is TRBV9, with 9 bases identical to TRBD2. With V trimmed by 3 bases and J by 3 bases, 7 bases remained unmatched. This CDR3 has 15 amino acids. Germline V CDR1 and CDR2: SGDLS, YYNGEE. The CDR3 DNA reads TGTGCCAGCAGCGGAGAGACTAGCGGCCACTACGAGCAGTACTTC. Translating gives CASSGETSGHYEQYF. Filled out from reference TRBV9 and TRBJ2-7, the complete variable domain reads DSGVTQTPKHLITATGQRVTLRCSPRSGDLSVYWYQQSLDQGLQFLIQYYNGEERAKGNILERFSAQQFPDLHSELNLSSLELGDSALYFCASSGETSGHYEQYFGPGTRLTVT.

On this clonotype: Relative to the germline gene, one junction end is altered; a read error may explain this. The chain is built from TRBV5-1 and TRBJ2-1, with no clear D. The CDR3 length is 11 residues. Germline CDR1 is SGHRS and CDR2 is YFSETQ. CDR3 residues: CASSVYNERFF. CDR3 sequence (DNA): TGCGCCAGCAGCGTTTACAATGAGCGGTTCTTC.

Note on this clonotype: It may be a read error: a sequence one base away is much more abundant. This is likely a read error, given that the CDR3 carries no conserved phenylalanine or tryptophan at its end. V is TRBV10-3 and J is TRBJ2-3; tentative D call: TRBD1 (5 bases). Trimming removed 3 bases from V and 2 bases from J, with 12 bases in between. Germline assignment: CDR1 ENHRY and CDR2 SYGVKD. The CDR3 sequence is 15 residues long. CDR3 in DNA: TGTGCCATCAGTGAAAACGGCAGGGACACAGATACGCAGTATTAT. The encoded protein is CAISENGRDTDTQYY.

V is TRBV3-1 and J is TRBJ1-2; D perhaps matches TRBD1 (6 bases). The length of the CDR3 is 15 residues. The germline V gene encodes CDR1 LGHDT and CDR2 YNNKEL (reference sequence). V dropped 4 bases and J dropped 4 bases, with 16 bases sitting between them. In DNA form, the CDR3 reads TGTGCCAGCAGCCCATTACAGGGTGGCCGCTATGGCTACACCTTC. Its translation is CASSPLQGGRYGYTF.

The chain combines TRBV11-2 with TRBJ2-2, with 11 bases matching TRBD2. Germline trimming cut 5 bases from V and 7 bases from J; bases unmatched to any gene: 12. The CDR3 sequence is 17 residues long. Germline assignment: CDR1 SGHAT and CDR2 FQNNGV. This CDR3 is CASSTAVAGGRSGELFF. CDR3 DNA sequence: TGTGCCAGCAGCACCGCCGTAGCGGGGGGGCGGAGCGGGGAGCTGTTTTTT. Combining the CDR3 with reference TRBV11-2 and TRBJ2-2 gives the whole variable domain EAGVAQSPRYKIIEKRQSVAFWCNPISGHATLYWYQQILGQGPKLLIQFQNNGVVDDSQLPKDRFSAERLKGVDSTLKIQPAKLEDSAVYLCASSTAVAGGRSGELFFGEGSRLTVL.

The chain combines TRBV6-5 with TRBJ1-2; unclear D gene. The germline gives CDR1 MNHEY, CDR2 SVGAGI. Trimming pared 6 bases from V and 13 bases from J, leaving 18 bases between. The CDR3 extends over 12 amino acids. CDR3 bases: TGTGCCAGCAGAAGCCGAACCCCATGGGTCACCTTC. Protein: CASRSRTPWVTF.

J is TRBJ1-2 and V is TRBV7-9; the match to TRBD1 covers 7 bases. CDR1 is SEHNR, CDR2 FQNEAQ, per germline (reference sequence). Trimming cost V 1 base and J 4 bases; bases outside gene matches: 6. This CDR3 spans 15 amino acids. CDR3 loop: CASSLERDSFYGYTF. For the CDR3, the DNA is TGTGCCAGCAGCTTAGAGCGGGACAGCTTCTATGGCTACACCTTC.

This chain links TRBV7-1 with TRBJ2-7, with TRBD2 matching 9 bases. TRBV7-1 is an open reading frame whose function is uncertain. The CDR3 totals 22 residues. V shed 1 base and J 0 bases; nucleotides not matched to a gene: 22. The CDR3: CASSSVRLAEWLGLHHSYEQYF. The CDR3 nucleotides read TGTGCCAGCAGCTCAGTGAGACTAGCGGAGTGGTTGGGCCTCCATCACTCCTACGAGCAGTACTTC.

This clonotype was found many times. The V and J genes are TRBV7-2 and TRBJ2-4; 7 positions match TRBD2. V shed 3 bases and J 6 bases; nucleotides not matched to a gene: 5. The CDR3 runs 14 residues. Germline CDR1 SGHTA, CDR2 FQGNSA. CDR3 sequence reads: CASSFGAGVNIQYF. The CDR3 nucleotides are TGTGCCAGCAGCTTTGGGGCGGGAGTAAACATTCAGTACTTC.

This clonotype was counted at least ten times. This sequence joins TRBV29-1 and TRBJ2-1; perhaps TRBD2 as D (6 bases). Trimming left V 3 bases short and J 0 bases short, with 6 bases between. In germline, CDR1 is SQVTM, CDR2 ANQGSEA. The CDR3 is 13 residues long. CDR3 residues: CSVETSSYNEQFF. The CDR3 DNA sequence: TGCAGCGTTGAGACTAGCTCCTACAATGAGCAGTTCTTC.

This clonotype appeared a few times. The rearrangement joins TRBV27 to TRBJ1-4, with TRBD1 matching 7 bases. CDR1 MNHEY and CDR2 SMNVEV come from the germline V gene (reference sequence). The CDR3 spans 14 residues. V shed 3 bases, J shed 8 bases, and the junction held 6 bases outside the gene matches. CDR3: CASSFGTQGEKLFF. The DNA of the CDR3 is TGTGCCAGCAGTTTCGGGACACAGGGGGAAAAACTGTTTTTT.

The chain uses TRBV7-2 and TRBJ2-1; 10 nucleotides agree with TRBD1. Germline-derived CDR1 and CDR2 are SGHTA and FQGNSA. This CDR3 is 15 amino acids long. With 4 bases clipped from V and 9 bases from J, the junction kept 9 bases outside the gene matches. CDR3 amino acids: CASSSPDRGLSEQFF. Here the CDR3 DNA reads TGTGCCAGCAGCTCACCGGACAGGGGGTTATCTGAGCAGTTCTTC.

This clonotype was recorded a few times. The J gene is TRBJ2-7, the V gene TRBV20-1, with TRBD2 matching 13 bases. Per the germline V gene, CDR1 is DFQATT and CDR2 is SNEGSKA (reference sequence). The CDR3 extends over 15 amino acids. The V segment lost 0 bases and the J segment 6 bases; nucleotides outside the gene matches: 5. In nucleotides, the CDR3 is TGCAGTGCTAGAGATAGCGGACTAGCGGGAGTCGAGCAGTACTTC. Translated: CSARDSGLAGVEQYF.

This clonotype was found a few times. The CDR3 protein is CASSVYPSDEQFF. CDR3 in DNA: TGTGCCAGCAGCGTATACCCCTCCGATGAGCAGTTCTTC. V gene TRBV9 combines with J gene TRBJ2-1; no definite D call. Germline V gene sequence: CDR1 SGDLS, CDR2 YYNGEE. V gave up 1 base and J gave up 8 bases, with 10 bases separating them. The CDR3 is 13 residues long.

The J gene is TRBJ2-1, the V gene TRBV20-1, with no clear D. Trimming cost V 3 bases and J 7 bases, with 13 bases left between them. This CDR3 is 13 amino acids long. The germline gives CDR1 DFQATT, CDR2 SNEGSKA (reference sequence). The CDR3 loop is CSARVTYLNEQFF. CDR3 in DNA: TGCAGTGCTAGGGTCACTTACCTTAATGAGCAGTTCTTC.

V gene TRBV10-3 combines with J gene TRBJ1-4, with D perhaps matching TRBD1 (6 bases). V was cut by 2 bases and J by 5 bases, with 9 bases left in between. Germline V lookup: CDR1 ENHRY, CDR2 SYGVKD. CDR3 size: 14 residues. CDR3 loop: CAISERGKNEKLFF. CDR3 DNA sequence: TGTGCCATCAGTGAGAGGGGGAAGAATGAAAAACTGTTTTTT.

This clonotype was seen a handful of times. The chain has TRBV5-1 and TRBJ2-7; 10 bases align to TRBD1. V was pared by 1 base and J by 4 bases, with 5 bases of the junction left unmatched. The V gene's germline CDR1 is SGHRS and CDR2 YFSETQ. This CDR3 is 15 amino acids long. Here the CDR3 reads CASSLMGQGIYEQYF. In DNA, the CDR3 is TGCGCCAGCAGCTTGATGGGACAGGGGATATACGAGCAGTACTTC.

This clonotype was found a few times. The chain has TRBV10-3 and TRBJ1-6; tentatively, D is TRBD1 (5 bases). The germline CDR1 and CDR2 sequences are ENHRY and SYGVKD. This CDR3 has 13 amino acids. V lost 7 bases to trimming and J lost 8 bases, with 12 bases between them. Written as DNA, the CDR3 is TGTGCCATCAAGAGACAGACGGATTCACCCCTCCACTTT. The encoded protein is CAIKRQTDSPLHF.

This sequence joins TRBV7-9 and TRBJ2-7, with D perhaps being TRBD1 or TRBD2 (5 bases each). CDR3 size: 15 residues. V lost 5 bases, J lost 4 bases, and 18 bases lay in between. The germline CDR1 and CDR2 sequences are SEHNR and FQNEAQ (reference sequence). The CDR3 is CASSAPGRSTYEQYF. The CDR3 bases are TGTGCCAGCAGCGCACCGGGACGGTCGACGTACGAGCAGTACTTC.

V gene TRBV7-2 combines with J gene TRBJ2-3; no definite D call. This CDR3 is 15 amino acids long. Germline V gene lookup returns CDR1 SGHTA and CDR2 FQGNSA. V lost 2 bases to trimming and J lost 0 bases, with 9 bases between them. The CDR3 sequence is CASSLMQFSTDTQYF. CDR3 in DNA: TGTGCCAGCAGCTTAATGCAGTTTAGCACAGATACGCAGTATTTT.

In DNA form, the CDR3 reads TGTGCCAGCAGCCTCAACAGTTACAATCAGCCCCAGCATTTT. Amino acids: CASSLNSYNQPQHF. The chain is built from TRBV7-2 and TRBJ1-5; D is unresolved. The CDR3 is made up of 14 amino acids. V lost 5 bases and J lost 3, with 11 bases in between. From germline, CDR1 is SGHTA and CDR2 FQGNSA.